The 21 T cell receptor beta chains below come from one sample, sequenced in a study of blood T cell repertoires in COVID-19. The protocol was immunoSEQ multiplex PCR, while the TCRdb copy is restricted to in-frame clones and leaves out a portion. The repertoire includes around 170,000 clones, approximately 80% of them detected once, and 13% to 15% sits in the top ten. The specimen sequenced was PBMCs or T cells enriched from blood (not recorded which). The receptor set was obtained from a man aged 55 to 69 who had been exposed to COVID-19.

The chain joins TRBV6-6 to TRBJ2-7; TRBD2 matches 7 bases. Germline V lookup: CDR1 MNHNY, CDR2 SVGAGI (reference sequence). The CDR3 loop spans 14 amino acids. V lost 5 bases, J lost 1 base, and 5 bases stayed unmatched. CDR3 nucleotides: TGTGCCAGCAGTGGTGGACTAGGGTCCTACGAGCAGTACTTC. Protein product: CASSGGLGSYEQYF.

The chain employs TRBV12-5 and TRBJ2-3; TRBD1 is a possible D gene (6 bases). V was shortened by 1 base and J by 1 base, with 9 bases between the two germline ends. The CDR3 sequence is 15 residues long. The germline gives CDR1 LGHNT, CDR2 FRNRAP. CDR3 nucleotides: TGTGCTAGTGGTTTGGAGACAGGACGCACAGATACGCAGTATTTT. The encoded protein is CASGLETGRTDTQYF.

V usage is TRBV7-2 and J usage is TRBJ2-7; tentative D call: TRBD2 (5 bases). The CDR3 extends over 13 amino acids. V shed 5 bases and J shed 2 bases, with 10 bases lying between them. Per the germline V gene, CDR1 is SGHTA and CDR2 is FQGNSA. DNA of the CDR3: TGTGCCAGCAGCAGGTCCGGGGCCTACGAGCAGTACTTC. It translates to CASSRSGAYEQYF.

This clone showed up just a few times. J is TRBJ1-2 and V is TRBV2; a possible D gene is TRBD1 (5 bases). The CDR3 runs 14 residues. The V gene's germline CDR1 is SNHLY and CDR2 FYNNEI. V shed 8 bases and J shed 2 bases, with 15 bases lying between them. The CDR3 nucleotides are TGTGCCAGCGGAGGCAGGGACTTAAACTATGGCTACACCTTC. This translates into CASGGRDLNYGYTF.

The rearrangement uses TRBV10-3 and TRBJ2-3, with 9 bases matching TRBD1. CDR1 and CDR2 (germline): ENHRY, SYGVKD. V was clipped by 5 bases and J by 1 base; unmatched bases: 7. CDR3 length: 16 residues. CDR3 region: CAISNPTGGGTDTQYF. DNA of the CDR3: TGTGCCATCAGTAACCCGACAGGGGGAGGCACAGATACGCAGTATTTT.

In its sample, this clone was seen a few times. The V call is TRBV5-6, the J call TRBJ1-6; D is possibly TRBD1 (5 bases). The CDR3 length is 15 residues. CDR1 SGHDT and CDR2 YYEEEE come from the germline V gene. V lost 0 bases and J 10 bases, leaving 14 bases between the germline ends. The CDR3 nucleotides read TGTGCCAGCAGCTTGGTCCAGGGCTCAGACTCACCCCTCCACTTT. This encodes CASSLVQGSDSPLHF.

This clone was detected ten times or more. The chain combines TRBV28 with TRBJ1-4; 9 nucleotides line up with TRBD1. The CDR3 contains 15 residues. CDR1 is MDHEN, CDR2 SYDVKM, per germline. The trim removed 6 bases at V and 5 bases at J, leaving 7 bases unmatched. The CDR3 spells CASSSGTGPNEKLFF. CDR3 DNA sequence: TGTGCCAGCAGCTCCGGGACAGGGCCGAATGAAAAACTGTTTTTT.

This chain joins TRBV24-1 and TRBJ2-1; possibly TRBD2 for D (5 bases). V lost 0 bases and J 0 bases, leaving 20 bases between the germline ends. Looked up from germline, CDR1 is KGHDR and CDR2 is SFDVKD. The CDR3 spans 20 residues. The CDR3 spells CATSDLPRTSSGSSYNEQFF. The CDR3 nucleotides read TGTGCCACCAGTGATTTGCCTCGAACGTCTAGTGGGAGCTCCTACAATGAGCAGTTCTTC.

This clone has more than one count but fewer than ten. The gene calls are TRBV2 and TRBJ2-3; perhaps TRBD1 as D (5 bases). This CDR3 comprises 16 residues. Germline values: CDR1 SNHLY, CDR2 FYNNEI. V lost 6 bases and J lost 6, with 22 bases in between. DNA of the CDR3: TGTGCCAGCAGATTCAAAGAACAGGATTTCGGCGATACGCAGTATTTT. The encoded protein is CASRFKEQDFGDTQYF. Complete variable domain (other parts from reference TRBV2 and TRBJ2-3): EPEVTQTPSHQVTQMGQEVILRCVPISNHLYFYWYRQILGQKVEFLVSFYNNEISEKSEIFDDQFSVERPDGSNFTLKIRSTKLEDSAMYFCASRFKEQDFGDTQYFGPGTRLTVL.

The rearrangement links TRBV19 to TRBJ1-3; 7 bases line up with TRBD1. V trimming: 5 bases; J trimming: 2 bases; junction bases outside the gene matches: 6. Germline CDR1 and CDR2: LNHDA and SQIVND (reference sequence). This CDR3 comprises 15 residues. The CDR3 coding sequence is TGTGCCAGTAGTTTTCAGGGGGTAACTGGAAACACCATATATTTT. It yields the protein CASSFQGVTGNTIYF.

CDR3 protein: CASSIGQGAQPQHF. CDR3 DNA: TGTGCCAGTAGTATAGGACAGGGCGCTCAGCCCCAGCATTTT. V and J are TRBV19 and TRBJ1-5, with 7 positions matching TRBD1. This CDR3 has 14 amino acids. Trimming took 1 base from V and 6 from J; bases not matched to a gene: 3. From germline, CDR1 is LNHDA and CDR2 SQIVND (reference sequence).

In this sample, this clone is large. The CDR3 region has the DNA TGTGCCAGCAGTTTTGGCCACCCCTACGAGCAGTACTTC. Residues: CASSFGHPYEQYF. The gene calls are TRBV27 and TRBJ2-7; D remains ambiguous. With 3 bases removed from V and 2 bases from J, the gap between germline ends came to 8 bases. The CDR3 loop spans 13 amino acids. Per germline, CDR1 MNHEY and CDR2 SMNVEV (reference sequence).

This clone was seen only once. This chain joins TRBV18 and TRBJ1-3; a weak D match, TRBD1 (6 bases). Trimming shortened V by 3 bases and J by 0 bases, and 21 bases separated the two germline ends. The CDR3 loop spans 19 amino acids. The germline V gene encodes CDR1 KGHSH and CDR2 LQKENI. The CDR3 nucleotides read TGTGCCAGCTCACCGCTCCCCCGGGCGGGGGCTAGCTCTGGAAACACCATATATTTT. As protein: CASSPLPRAGASSGNTIYF.

In its sample, this clone was seen once. This chain joins TRBV12-3 or TRBV12-4 and TRBJ1-5; D is ambiguous. V lost 5 bases to trimming and J lost 6 bases, with 11 bases between them. CDR3 length: 13 residues. CDR3 protein: CASSPDSVQPQHF. In nucleotides, the CDR3 is TGTGCCAGCAGTCCTGATAGTGTTCAGCCCCAGCATTTT.

A word on this clone: Its ends do not fully match the called genes, so a read error is possible. This chain joins TRBV7-9 and TRBJ2-7; the match to TRBD1 covers 8 bases. Germline-derived CDR1 and CDR2 are SEHNR and FQNEAQ (reference sequence). CDR3 length equals 18 residues. This chain's CDR3 is CASSPPTGQGALSYEQHF. The CDR3 coding sequence is TGTGCCAGCAGCCCCCCCACGGGGCAGGGGGCTCTTTCCTACGAGCAGCACTTC.

The chain is built from TRBV6-1 and TRBJ2-3; D may be TRBD1 (5 bases). V lost 0 bases and J 2 bases, leaving 18 bases between the germline ends. The CDR3 totals 18 residues. From germline, CDR1 is MNHNS and CDR2 SASEGT. The CDR3 here is CASSEAIPPSQVTDTQYF. In DNA, the CDR3 is TGTGCCAGCAGTGAAGCCATCCCTCCCTCACAGGTCACAGATACGCAGTATTTT.

The chain combines TRBV7-2 with TRBJ2-7, with 7 bases aligning to TRBD2. V was clipped by 6 bases and J by 0 bases; unmatched bases: 2. The CDR3 covers 13 residues. Germline CDR1 and CDR2: SGHTA and FQGNSA. The CDR3 bases are TGTGCCAGCAGAGCGGGACCCTCCTACGAGCAGTACTTC. Translating it yields CASRAGPSYEQYF.

V is TRBV24-1 and J is TRBJ2-1; D is unresolved. V was cut by 5 bases and J by 0 bases, with 4 bases left in between. Germline V gives CDR1 KGHDR, CDR2 SFDVKD. CDR3 length: 13 residues. The CDR3 sequence is CATSGASYNEQFF. The CDR3 region has the DNA TGTGCCACCAGTGGCGCCTCCTACAATGAGCAGTTCTTC.

The chain employs TRBV7-2 and TRBJ1-5; the D gene is possibly TRBD1 (5 bases). The V end lost 5 bases, the J end lost 1 base, and 9 bases lay between the germline ends. Germline CDR1 reads SGHTA; CDR2 reads FQGNSA. CDR3 length: 14 amino acids. The DNA for the CDR3 is TGTGCCAGCAGCCGGTGGGGCAGCAATCAGCCCCAGCATTTT. Translating gives CASSRWGSNQPQHF.

CDR3 region: CATSRDQGGLGQTQYF. CDR3 nucleotide sequence: TGTGCCACCAGCAGAGATCAGGGCGGCTTGGGGCAGACCCAGTACTTC. The V gene is TRBV15, the J gene TRBJ2-5, with a possible D match to TRBD1 (5 bases). The germline CDR1 and CDR2 sequences are LNHNV and YYDKDF (reference sequence). The CDR3 covers 16 residues. Deletions cut 0 bases from V and 6 bases from J, with 17 bases between.

The gene calls are TRBV19 and TRBJ2-2; no reliable D call. Germline V gene sequence: CDR1 LNHDA, CDR2 SQIVND (reference sequence). The V gene lost 4 bases and the J gene lost 0 bases, with 9 bases spanning the gap. This CDR3 contains 15 residues. CDR3 DNA sequence: TGTGCCAGTAGTAGTCGTCTGTCGAACACCGGGGAGCTGTTTTTT. It encodes CASSSRLSNTGELFF.